This T cell receptor beta chain was recovered during a study of CD8+CD57+ T cells in acquired aplastic anemia. Study details: Some 10 million reads were obtained on average for healthy donor CD4+ cells.

Germline values: CDR1 LNHDA, CDR2 SQIVND (reference sequence). J gave up 1 base and V 3 bases, and 4 bases lay outside the gene matches. The CDR3 runs to 15 residues. The template used for profiling TCR beta VDJ and CDR3 was genomic DNA. MiXCR, run by TCRdb on the reads, gives a single entry per CDR3 protein. The sample shows a few hundred thousand distinct CDR3 sequences, 65% to 80% of them seen only once. This clonotype was counted at least ten times. This TCR derives from a human donor in good health, serving as a control. The sequenced material came from sorted CD4+, CD8+, or CD8+CD57+ T cells (not recorded which) from PBMCs. The chain recombines TRBV19 with TRBJ1-1, with TRBD1 matching 8 bases. The CDR3 is CASSIPDRGNTEAFF. For the CDR3, the DNA is TGTGCCAGTAGTATCCCCGACAGGGGGAACACTGAAGCTTTCTTT.